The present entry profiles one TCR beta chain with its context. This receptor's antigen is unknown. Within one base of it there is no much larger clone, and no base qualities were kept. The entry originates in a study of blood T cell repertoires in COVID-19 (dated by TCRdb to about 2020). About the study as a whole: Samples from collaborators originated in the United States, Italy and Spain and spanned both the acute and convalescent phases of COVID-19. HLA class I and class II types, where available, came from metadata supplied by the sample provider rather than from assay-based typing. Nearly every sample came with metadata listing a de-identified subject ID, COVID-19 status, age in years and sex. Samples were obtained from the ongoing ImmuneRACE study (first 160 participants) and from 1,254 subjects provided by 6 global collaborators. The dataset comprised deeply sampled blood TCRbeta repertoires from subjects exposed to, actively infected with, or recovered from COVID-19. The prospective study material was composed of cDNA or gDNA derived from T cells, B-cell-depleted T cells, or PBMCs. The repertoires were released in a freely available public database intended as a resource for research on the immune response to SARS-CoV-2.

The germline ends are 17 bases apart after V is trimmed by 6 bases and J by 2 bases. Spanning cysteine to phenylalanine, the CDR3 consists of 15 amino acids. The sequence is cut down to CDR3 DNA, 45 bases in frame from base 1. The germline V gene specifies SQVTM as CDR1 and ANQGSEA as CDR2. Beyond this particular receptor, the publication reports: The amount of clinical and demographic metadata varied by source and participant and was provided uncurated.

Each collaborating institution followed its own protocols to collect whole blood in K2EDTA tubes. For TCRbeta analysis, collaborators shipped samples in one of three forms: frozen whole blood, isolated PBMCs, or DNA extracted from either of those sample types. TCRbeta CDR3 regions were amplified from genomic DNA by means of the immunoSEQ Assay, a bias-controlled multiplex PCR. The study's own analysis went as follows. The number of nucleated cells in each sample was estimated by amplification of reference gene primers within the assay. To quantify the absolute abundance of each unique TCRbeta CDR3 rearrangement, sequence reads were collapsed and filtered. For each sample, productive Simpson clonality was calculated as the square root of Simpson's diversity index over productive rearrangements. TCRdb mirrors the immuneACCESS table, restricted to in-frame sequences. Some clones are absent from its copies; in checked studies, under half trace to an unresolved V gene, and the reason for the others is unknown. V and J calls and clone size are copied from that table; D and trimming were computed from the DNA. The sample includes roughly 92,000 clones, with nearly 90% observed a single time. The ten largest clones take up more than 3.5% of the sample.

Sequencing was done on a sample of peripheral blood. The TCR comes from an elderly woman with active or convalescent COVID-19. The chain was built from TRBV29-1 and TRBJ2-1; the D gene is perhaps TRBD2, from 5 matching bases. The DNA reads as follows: TGCAGCGTCCTCCGAGGGCCTTGGACCTACAATGAGCAGTTCTTC. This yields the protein CSVLRGPWTYNEQFF.